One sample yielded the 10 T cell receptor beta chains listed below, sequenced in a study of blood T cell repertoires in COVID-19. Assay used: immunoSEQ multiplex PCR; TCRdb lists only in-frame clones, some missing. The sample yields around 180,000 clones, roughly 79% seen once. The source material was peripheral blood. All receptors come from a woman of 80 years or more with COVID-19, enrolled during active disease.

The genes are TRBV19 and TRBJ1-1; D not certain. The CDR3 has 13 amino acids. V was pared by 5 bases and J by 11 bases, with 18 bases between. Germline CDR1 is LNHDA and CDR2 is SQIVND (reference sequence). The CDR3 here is CASSPPRVADAFF. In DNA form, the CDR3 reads TGTGCCAGTAGTCCCCCAAGGGTAGCGGATGCTTTCTTT.

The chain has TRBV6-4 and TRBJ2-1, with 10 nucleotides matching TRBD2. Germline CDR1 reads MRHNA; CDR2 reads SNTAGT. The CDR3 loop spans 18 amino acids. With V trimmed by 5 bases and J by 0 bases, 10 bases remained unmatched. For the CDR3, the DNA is TGTGCCAGCAGTCCTATAGCGGGGGGAAGCAACTCCTACAATGAGCAGTTCTTC. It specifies CASSPIAGGSNSYNEQFF.

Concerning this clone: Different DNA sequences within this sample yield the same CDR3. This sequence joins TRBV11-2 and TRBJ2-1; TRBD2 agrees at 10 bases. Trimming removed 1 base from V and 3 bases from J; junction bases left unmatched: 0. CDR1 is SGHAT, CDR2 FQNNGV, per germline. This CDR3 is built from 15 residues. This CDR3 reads CASSLGTSGYNEQFF. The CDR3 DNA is TGTGCCAGCAGCTTAGGGACTAGCGGCTACAATGAGCAGTTCTTC.

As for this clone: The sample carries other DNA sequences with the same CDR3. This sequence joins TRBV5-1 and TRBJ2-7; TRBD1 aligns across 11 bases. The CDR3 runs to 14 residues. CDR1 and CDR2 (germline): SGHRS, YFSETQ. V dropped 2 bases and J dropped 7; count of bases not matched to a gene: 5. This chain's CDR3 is CASSLGQGAREQYF. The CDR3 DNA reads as TGCGCCAGCAGCTTAGGACAGGGGGCGCGTGAGCAGTACTTC. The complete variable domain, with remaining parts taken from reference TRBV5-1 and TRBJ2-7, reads KAGVTQTPRYLIKTRGQQVTLSCSPISGHRSVSWYQQTPGQGLQFLFEYFSETQRNKGNFPGRFSGRQFSNSRSEMNVSTLELGDSALYLCASSLGQGAREQYFGPGTRLTVT.

In DNA, the CDR3 is TGTGCCAGCAGCCATCTCGCCGGGACAGCCCTTCCTAGCTCTGGGGCCAACGTCCTGACTTTC. As protein: CASSHLAGTALPSSGANVLTF. The chain joins TRBV14 to TRBJ2-6; 7 nucleotides agree with TRBD1. This CDR3 is built from 21 residues. V shed 3 bases, J shed 0 bases, and the junction held 17 bases outside the gene matches. CDR1 is SGHDN and CDR2 is FVKESK in the germline V gene.

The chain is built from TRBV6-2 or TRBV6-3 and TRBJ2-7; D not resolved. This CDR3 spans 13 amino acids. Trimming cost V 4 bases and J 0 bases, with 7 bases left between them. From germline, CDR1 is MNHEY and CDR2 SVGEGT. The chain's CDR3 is CASSSPGSYEQYF. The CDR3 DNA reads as TGTGCCAGCAGTTCCCCCGGCTCCTACGAGCAGTACTTC.

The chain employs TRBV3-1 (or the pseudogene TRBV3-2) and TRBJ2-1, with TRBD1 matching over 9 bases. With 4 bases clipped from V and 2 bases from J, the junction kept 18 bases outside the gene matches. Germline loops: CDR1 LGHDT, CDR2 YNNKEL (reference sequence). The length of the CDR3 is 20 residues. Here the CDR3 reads CASSPEPTGGYPITYNEQFF. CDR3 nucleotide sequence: TGTGCCAGCAGCCCTGAACCTACAGGGGGCTACCCAATAACCTACAATGAGCAGTTCTTC.

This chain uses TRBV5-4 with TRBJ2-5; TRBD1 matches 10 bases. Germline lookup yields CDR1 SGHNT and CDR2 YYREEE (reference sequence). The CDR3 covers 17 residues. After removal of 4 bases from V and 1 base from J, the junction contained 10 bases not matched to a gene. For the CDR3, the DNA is TGTGCCAGCAGCCAACGACAGGGGGCGGGTCCCCAAGAGACCCAGTACTTC. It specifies CASSQRQGAGPQETQYF.

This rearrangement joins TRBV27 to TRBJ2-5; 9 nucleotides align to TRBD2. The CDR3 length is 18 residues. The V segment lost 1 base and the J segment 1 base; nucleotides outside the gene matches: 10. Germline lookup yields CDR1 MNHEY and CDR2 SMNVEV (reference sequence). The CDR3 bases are TGTGCCAGCAGTTTATTTCGTCCGGGGACTAGCACCCAAGAGACCCAGTACTTC. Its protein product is CASSLFRPGTSTQETQYF.

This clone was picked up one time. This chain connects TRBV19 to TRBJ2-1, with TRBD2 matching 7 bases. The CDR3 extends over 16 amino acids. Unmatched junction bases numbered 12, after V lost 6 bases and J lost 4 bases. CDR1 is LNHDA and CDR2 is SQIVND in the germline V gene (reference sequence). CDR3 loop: CASSAPSGGAYNEQFF. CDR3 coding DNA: TGTGCCAGTAGCGCGCCTTCGGGGGGAGCGTACAATGAGCAGTTCTTC.